The source of this T cell receptor beta chain is a study of identical twins listed by TCRdb under 2016. For context, the study as a whole: TCR alpha and beta repertoires from monozygotic twins, unrelated adults of various ages and cord blood were deep-sequenced to test whether fetal clonotypes persist. Replicate twin experiments were performed at different times using different library preparation protocols to rule out contamination. Study-level results and caveats: In monozygotic twins, out-of-frame TCR alpha sharing was systematically underestimated by recombination models, although the models agreed with sharing between unrelated individuals. Zero-insertion analyses could be partly confounded by invariant T cells such as MAIT and iNKT, though diverse VJ usage argued against such confounding for most clonotypes. Abundant cord blood beta clonotypes had fewer insertions, young adult naive repertoires showed a similar but weaker trend, and memory repertoires showed no such trend. Compared with coincidental sharing between unrelated individuals, out-of-frame TCR alpha sequences shared between twins had an excess of sequences with low generation probability. Conclusions relied on cross-sectional statistical analysis, since the same donors could not be followed over many years. A weaker excess of twin sharing was found in beta out-of-frame sequences because the signal-to-noise ratio was lowered by fewer shared sequences.

The method was 5' RACE. This sample was sequenced with an Illumina HiSeq 2000. A universal primer binding site was added through template switching, and the final cDNA carried a unique molecular identifier so that TCR cDNA molecules could be counted accurately. Specific primers in the conserved constant-segment region were used to synthesize first-strand cDNA for the TCR alpha and beta chains. Each cDNA library was double barcoded, with a SMART-Mk sample barcode plus Illumina barcodes, to control for contamination. Two successive PCR steps introduced TruSeq adapter sequences along with Illumina sample barcodes. TCR alpha and beta cDNA libraries were sequenced on the Illumina HiSeq platform with custom primers. Concerning the study's data processing: Raw reads were processed with MiGEC to extract unique molecular identifiers, and MiXCR was used to determine CDR3 positions. Recombination models were inferred per individual with the repgenHMM and IGoR tools using an EM algorithm. Shared clonotypes were analyzed with the tcR package in R, and sharing was normalized by the product of cloneset sizes. Out-of-frame nonproductive sequences were analyzed to study raw recombination free of thymic and clonal selection effects. TCRdb handled the public reads itself, with Q25 trimming in fastp and clone calling in MiXCR, and kept productive beta chains. Under each unique CDR3 protein, matching rows form one entry showing the most common genes and DNA. Here the V and J calls rest on TCRdb's processing, not on the authors' analysis. The sample table contains over 600,000 distinct CDR3 sequences; only one count was recorded for around 21% of them. The ten largest clones take up 4% to 5.5% of the sample.

As regards this clonotype: It lacks a known antigen. Base-call qualities are not available, and no considerably larger clone is one nucleotide away.

Only healthy Caucasian donors were included. The twin cohort consisted of three pairs of female monozygotic twins, all aged roughly 18 to 30 years. Peripheral blood mononuclear cells were used as the source from which RNA for TCR libraries was isolated. CDR1 LGHNA and CDR2 YSLEER are derived from the germline V gene. V and J are truncated by 8 bases and 4 bases respectively, leaving an intervening sequence of 11 bases. Counted from cysteine to phenylalanine, this CDR3 has 12 amino acids. The kept DNA is CDR3 alone, 36 bases in frame from the first base. Separately, the same data were catalogued under a study of T cells expressing NK-cell markers. Looking at the second paper: TCR beta-chain repertoires were profiled in sorted CD3+CD56+NKG2C+, CD3+CD56+NKG2C- and CD3+CD56-NKG2C+ T-cell subsets from about 8 donors. Of the eight sequenced donors, seven were found to be HCMV-seropositive and one was found to be HCMV-seronegative. To restrict sorting to alphabetaTCR-expressing T cells, an anti-gammadeltaTCR antibody was added in several experiments. For more than 5 donors, the dominant CD3+CD56+NKG2C+ clonotypes were among the top 10 CD8+ clonotypes and accounted for about 1.0-7.0% of CD8+ T cells. Those dominant clonotypes were again the most abundant among CD3+CD56-NKG2C+ cells in several donors, at about 28.3-60.1%. It remained unclear whether the expanded NKG2C-expressing T cell clones were specific for HCMV antigens. The eight sequenced donors were randomly selected healthy volunteers, three men and five women. HCMV serostatus was determined by detecting HCMV-specific IgG in serum with a commercial ELISA kit. For a handful of donors, unsorted PBMC were also used to sequence bulk peripheral blood T-cell repertoires. MIGEC handled demultiplexing of the reads and grouping by UMI, while MiTCR was used to assemble and quantify clonotypes. To exclude erroneous sequences, any TCR cDNA sequence not supported by at least two reads was discarded. The tcR package was used for downstream repertoire analysis, and clonotypes were matched between fractions using CDR3 nucleotide sequence together with V segment. VDJmatch was used to annotate antigen specificity against VDJdb, with one amino acid substitution in CDR3 allowed.

The clonotype was recovered from a woman under 30 in good health. Sequencing was carried out using PBMCs. This chain is built from TRBV4-3 and TRBJ1-2; tentative D gene TRBD1, with 6 bases matching. The DNA reads as follows: TGCGCCAGCGGACAGTTCCCCTATGGCTACACCTTC. This is translated as CASGQFPYGYTF.